This T cell receptor beta chain was captured by sequencing in a study of blood T cell repertoires in COVID-19. Study in general: Acute and convalescent COVID-19 specimens originated in the United States, Italy and Spain. PBMCs, B-cell-depleted T cells, or T cells were the source of the cDNA or gDNA that made up the material.

The CDR3 sequence is 15 residues long. Germline CDR1 is MNHEY and CDR2 is SVGAGI. V lost 6 bases and J lost 7; bases outside the gene matches: 12. In the study's own analysis: Reference gene primer amplification gave estimated nucleated cell counts. Sequencing used immunoSEQ multiplex PCR; TCRdb keeps in-frame clones, though not all of them. The V and J calls and the clone size are those of that table, but D and trimming were determined from the DNA. The sample includes some 100,000 clones, 92% seen only once; the top ten take around 6%. This chain connects TRBV6-5 to TRBJ1-2, with 9 bases that match TRBD1. Sequencing input: peripheral blood. This TCR was sampled from a man between 65 and 85 years old with acute or convalescent COVID-19. This CDR3 is CASSQTGTGKSGYTF. The CDR3, as DNA: TGTGCCAGCAGCCAGACCGGGACAGGGAAATCTGGCTACACCTTC.